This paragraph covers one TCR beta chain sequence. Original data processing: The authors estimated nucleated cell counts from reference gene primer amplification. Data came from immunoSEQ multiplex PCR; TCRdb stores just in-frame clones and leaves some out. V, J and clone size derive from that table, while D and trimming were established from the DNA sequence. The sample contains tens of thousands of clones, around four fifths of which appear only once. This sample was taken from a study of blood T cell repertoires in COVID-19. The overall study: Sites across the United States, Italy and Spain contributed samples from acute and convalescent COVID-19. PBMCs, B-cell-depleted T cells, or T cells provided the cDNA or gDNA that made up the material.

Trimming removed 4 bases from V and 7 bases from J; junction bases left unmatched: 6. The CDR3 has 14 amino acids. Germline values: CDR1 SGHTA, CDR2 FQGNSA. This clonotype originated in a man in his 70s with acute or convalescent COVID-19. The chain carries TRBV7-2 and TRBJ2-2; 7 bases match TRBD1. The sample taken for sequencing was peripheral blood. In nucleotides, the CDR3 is TGTGCCAGCAGCTCACAGGGGCAAGGCGGGGAGCTGTTTTTT. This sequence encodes CASSSQGQGGELFF.